Each of the 17 T cell receptor beta chains below was sequenced from the same sample in a study of graft-versus-host responses after intestinal transplantation (dated by TCRdb to about 2021). Receptor amplification or capture employed the immunoSEQ multiplex PCR assay. The table was pulled from immuneACCESS by TCRdb, which kept in-frame rearrangements only. Such tables lose some clones; where checked, under half of the loss comes from unresolved V genes, and the rest has no known cause. This sample is represented by about 43,000 clones; approximately 94% of them were singletons. Approximately 1.4% of the sample is in the top ten clones. The sample consisted of PBMCs, taken around 48 weeks after intestinal transplant. The receptors shown here come from a human patient who received an intestinal transplant, so some T cells may come from the graft donor.

As regards this clone: At one boundary the junction diverges from the germline segment, which might be a read error. V gene TRBV18 combines with J gene TRBJ1-4; TRBD1 might be the D (6 bases). The CDR3 sequence is 15 residues long. Per the germline V gene, CDR1 is KGHSH and CDR2 is LQKENI. The CDR3 DNA follows: TGTGCCGGCTCACCACGCACAGGGTCCGGGGAAAAACTGTTTTTT. It codes for CAGSPRTGSGEKLFF.

The V call is TRBV7-9, the J call TRBJ1-2; TRBD1 aligns across 8 bases. V lost 4 bases and J lost 7; bases outside the gene matches: 11. Germline CDR1 reads SEHNR; CDR2 reads FQNEAQ (reference sequence). The CDR3 sequence is 15 residues long. CDR3: CASSSRDRRKSGYTF. The CDR3 coding sequence is TGTGCCAGCAGCTCCAGGGACAGGAGGAAGAGTGGCTACACCTTC.

The chain uses TRBV15 and TRBJ2-2; TRBD2 aligns across 12 bases. From germline, CDR1 is LNHNV and CDR2 YYDKDF (reference sequence). The CDR3 length is 16 residues. Unmatched junction bases numbered 2, after V lost 0 bases and J lost 6 bases. The CDR3 is CATSRDLAGGSGELFF. The CDR3 coding sequence is TGTGCCACCAGCAGAGATCTAGCGGGAGGGTCCGGGGAGCTGTTTTTT. The whole variable domain, remainder taken from reference TRBV15 and TRBJ2-2, is DAMVIQNPRYQVTQFGKPVTLSCSQTLNHNVMYWYQQKSSQAPKLLFHYYDKDFNNEADTPDNFQSRRPNTSFCFLDIRSPGLGDTAMYLCATSRDLAGGSGELFFGEGSRLTVL.

The chain is built from TRBV7-3 and TRBJ2-2; D is uncertain. There are 11 residues in the CDR3. The germline V gene encodes CDR1 SGHTA and CDR2 FQGTGA. The V and J ends lost 2 bases and 6 bases respectively, with 1 base between them. CDR3 DNA sequence: TGTGCCAGCAGCTTATCCGGGGAGCTGTTTTTT. Translated: CASSLSGELFF.

The CDR3 coding sequence is TGTGCCAGCAGCCGAACACGTGCTCCCACAGATACGCAGTATTTT. Translated, it gives CASSRTRAPTDTQYF. The rearrangement joins TRBV11-2 to TRBJ2-3; D ambiguous. CDR1 is SGHAT, CDR2 FQNNGV, per germline. The CDR3 contains 15 residues. The V end was cut by 5 bases, the J end by 2 bases, with 14 bases between.

About this clone itself: This sample also contains other DNA sequences that code for the same CDR3. Here the CDR3 DNA reads TGTGCCAGCAGTTACGCGGAGACCCAGTACTTC. This codes for CASSYAETQYF. The chain has TRBV6-5 and TRBJ2-5, with unresolved D. CDR1 MNHEY and CDR2 SVGAGI come from the germline V gene. This CDR3 contains 11 residues. V was pared by 2 bases and J by 5 bases, with 3 bases between.

The chain joins TRBV9 to TRBJ2-5, with 7 positions matching TRBD2. The trim removed 4 bases at V and 8 bases at J, leaving 14 bases unmatched. The CDR3 runs to 15 residues. The germline gives CDR1 SGDLS, CDR2 YYNGEE. This chain's CDR3 is CASSPSGLVGGTQYF. Here the CDR3 DNA reads TGTGCCAGCAGCCCAAGCGGACTAGTGGGAGGAACCCAGTACTTC. Combining the CDR3 with reference TRBV9 and TRBJ2-5 gives the whole variable domain DSGVTQTPKHLITATGQRVTLRCSPRSGDLSVYWYQQSLDQGLQFLIQYYNGEERAKGNILERFSAQQFPDLHSELNLSSLELGDSALYFCASSPSGLVGGTQYFGPGTRLLVL.

V is TRBV6-5 and J is TRBJ1-2; the match to TRBD1 covers 10 bases. The germline gives CDR1 MNHEY, CDR2 SVGAGI. The CDR3 spans 15 residues. V gave up 6 bases and J gave up 7 bases; unmatched junction bases: 11. The CDR3 here is CASRPLRDRGIGYTF. The CDR3, as DNA: TGTGCCAGCAGACCGCTCCGGGACAGGGGTATTGGCTACACCTTC.

This chain connects TRBV6-5 to TRBJ2-7; unclear D gene. Germline V CDR1 and CDR2: MNHEY, SVGAGI. CDR3 length: 13 amino acids. V shed 0 bases and J shed 1 base, with 4 bases lying between them. The CDR3 DNA reads as TGTGCCAGCAGTTACTCCCTTTCCTACGAGCAGTACTTC. It encodes CASSYSLSYEQYF.

The chain joins TRBV7-3 to TRBJ2-5; 8 bases line up with TRBD1. Germline CDR1 is SGHTA and CDR2 is FQGTGA. The CDR3 is 15 residues long. Germline trimming cut 0 bases from V and 5 bases from J; bases unmatched to any gene: 5. This CDR3 reads CASSLTQGAGETQYF. CDR3 in DNA: TGTGCCAGCAGCTTAACGCAGGGGGCCGGGGAGACCCAGTACTTC.

V gene TRBV19 combines with J gene TRBJ2-7; 8 nucleotides align to TRBD1. The trim removed 6 bases at V and 5 bases at J, leaving 9 bases unmatched. The CDR3 spans 14 residues. The germline gives CDR1 LNHDA, CDR2 SQIVND (reference sequence). The CDR3 nucleotides read TGTGCCAGTAGCTTGGACAGGGCCCAGGACGAGCAGTACTTC. It specifies CASSLDRAQDEQYF.

The chain joins TRBV29-1 to TRBJ1-2; D call uncertain. V dropped 1 base and J dropped 8 bases, with 11 bases sitting between them. The germline gives CDR1 SQVTM, CDR2 ANQGSEA. The CDR3 has 12 residues. CDR3 nucleotide sequence: TGCAGCGTTGAAGGGTGGAGATCCGGCTACACCTTC. Protein product: CSVEGWRSGYTF. Looking up the rest from reference TRBV29-1 and TRBJ1-2 gives the full variable domain: SAVISQKPSRDICQRGTSLTIQCQVDSQVTMMFWYRQQPGQSLTLIATANQGSEATYESGFVIDKFPISRPNLTFSTLTVSNMSPEDSSIYLCSVEGWRSGYTFGSGTRLTVV.

The chain is built from TRBV5-4 and TRBJ1-2; 8 bases fit TRBD1. The length of the CDR3 is 13 residues. From germline, CDR1 is SGHNT and CDR2 YYREEE (reference sequence). Trimming removed 5 bases from V and 5 bases from J; junction bases left unmatched: 5. The CDR3, as DNA: TGTGCCAGCAGTGGGACAGGTGTATATGGCTACACCTTC. It is translated as CASSGTGVYGYTF.

The CDR3 DNA follows: TGTGCCAGCTCACCCCTTGAGGCCTCTGGAAACACCATATATTTT. This sequence encodes CASSPLEASGNTIYF. The chain recombines TRBV18 with TRBJ1-3; D uncertain. Germline CDR1 reads KGHSH; CDR2 reads LQKENI. The CDR3 consists of 15 residues. V was shortened by 3 bases and J by 0 bases, with 9 bases between the two germline ends. The full variable domain, its missing parts supplied by reference TRBV18 and TRBJ1-3, is NAGVMQNPRHLVRRRGQEARLRCSPMKGHSHVYWYRQLPEEGLKFMVYLQKENIIDESGMPKERFSAEFPKEGPSILRIQQVVRGDSAAYFCASSPLEASGNTIYFGEGSWLTVV.

The rearrangement uses TRBV6-5 and TRBJ2-5; 8 bases line up with TRBD1. This CDR3 comprises 14 residues. Germline V lookup: CDR1 MNHEY, CDR2 SVGAGI. Trimming removed 5 bases from V and 2 bases from J; junction bases left unmatched: 4. The CDR3 reads CASSPRTGQETQYF. The CDR3 nucleotides are TGTGCCAGCAGTCCCCGGACAGGGCAAGAGACCCAGTACTTC.

This chain links TRBV6-1 with TRBJ1-1, with TRBD1 as a possible D gene (5 bases). Trimming cost V 6 bases and J 0 bases, with 14 bases left between them. Germline CDR1 reads MNHNS; CDR2 reads SASEGT. The CDR3 runs to 15 residues. The CDR3 DNA reads TGTGCCAGCAGCCCCGGGGGTTTCATGAACACTGAAGCTTTCTTT. Protein sequence: CASSPGGFMNTEAFF.

The V gene is TRBV7-3, the J gene TRBJ2-1, with unresolved D. Per germline, CDR1 SGHTA and CDR2 FQGTGA. This CDR3 comprises 12 residues. V was cut by 1 base and J by 8 bases, with 6 bases left in between. The CDR3 sequence is CASSLKSDEQFF. CDR3 coding DNA: TGTGCCAGCAGCTTAAAGTCAGATGAGCAGTTCTTC.